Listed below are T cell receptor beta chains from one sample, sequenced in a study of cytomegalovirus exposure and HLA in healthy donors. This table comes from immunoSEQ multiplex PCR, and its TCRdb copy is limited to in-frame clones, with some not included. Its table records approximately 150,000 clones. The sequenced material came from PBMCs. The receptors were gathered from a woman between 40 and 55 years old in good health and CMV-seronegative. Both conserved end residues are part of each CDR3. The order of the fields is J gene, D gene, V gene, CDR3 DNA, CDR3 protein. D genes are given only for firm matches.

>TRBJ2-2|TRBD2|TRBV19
TGTGCCAGTAGTGCGGGGGGGGCCCCCGGGGAGCTGTTTTTT
CASSAGGAPGELFF
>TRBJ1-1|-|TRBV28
TGTGCCATTGTACGGGAGAACACTGAAGCTTTCTTT
CAIVRENTEAFF
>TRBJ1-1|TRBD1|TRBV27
TGTGCCAGCAGTCCTACAGGGGGCGTCGGCACTGAAGCTTTCTTT
CASSPTGGVGTEAFF
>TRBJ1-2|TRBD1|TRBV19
TGTGCCAGTATAGGAACCGACAGGGGAGGATTTGGCTACACCTTC
CASIGTDRGGFGYTF
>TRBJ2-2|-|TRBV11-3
TGTGCCAGCAGCTTAGCCCAGGGGCTGAGTGAGCTGTTTTTT
CASSLAQGLSELFF
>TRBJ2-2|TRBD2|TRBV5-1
TGCGCCAGCAGCCCCTCACTGTACGGGGGGAGCGGGGAGCTGTTTTTT
CASSPSLYGGSGELFF
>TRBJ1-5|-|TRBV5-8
TGTGCCAGCAGCTTGGGAGTGGCCCCGGGGAGCAATCAGCCCCAGCATTTT
CASSLGVAPGSNQPQHF
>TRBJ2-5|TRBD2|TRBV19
TGTGCCAGTAGTATTGTAGCGGGGGGCGACAGGGAGACCCAGTACTTC
CASSIVAGGDRETQYF
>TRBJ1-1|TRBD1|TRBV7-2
TGTGCCAGCAGCTTAGTAGGGGGCGCGGGCACTGAAGCTTTCTTT
CASSLVGGAGTEAFF
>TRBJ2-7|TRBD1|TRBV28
TGTGCCAGCAGCTCCGGGACAGAAAGCTCCTACGAGCAGTACTTC
CASSSGTESSYEQYF
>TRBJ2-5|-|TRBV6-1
TGTGCCAGCAGTGAAGGGTCGGTCAGGTGGGAGACCCAGTACTTC
CASSEGSVRWETQYF
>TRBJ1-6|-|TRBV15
TGTGCCACCAGCAGAGATAACCCCCGGCAGGCACCCCTCCACTTT
CATSRDNPRQAPLHF
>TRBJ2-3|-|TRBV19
TGTGCCAGTAGTCGGGTGGGAGATACGCAGTATTTT
CASSRVGDTQYF
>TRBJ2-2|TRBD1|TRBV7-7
TGTGCTAGCAGTGTAGACAGGGGATCGAACACCGGGGAGCTGTTTTTT
CASSVDRGSNTGELFF
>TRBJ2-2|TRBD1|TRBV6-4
TGTGCCAGCAGTCGACAGGGGACCACCGGGGAGCTGTTTTTT
CASSRQGTTGELFF
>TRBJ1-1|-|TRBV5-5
TGTGCCAGCAGCTCCCGCTCGGGGAACACTGAAGCTTTCTTT
CASSSRSGNTEAFF
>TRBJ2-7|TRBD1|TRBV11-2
TGTGCCAGCAGCTTAAACAGGGGTTACGAGCAGTACTTC
CASSLNRGYEQYF
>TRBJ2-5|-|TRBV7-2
TGTGCCAGCAGCTTGGTGGGGAGGGGGAAAGAGACCCAGTACTTC
CASSLVGRGKETQYF
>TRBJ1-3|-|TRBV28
TGTGCCAGCAGTTTACCGGATAGCGCTGGAAACACCATATATTTT
CASSLPDSAGNTIYF
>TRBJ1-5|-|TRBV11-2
TGTGCCAGCAGCTTTTCAGGTAGTGGCAATCAGCCCCAGCATTTT
CASSFSGSGNQPQHF
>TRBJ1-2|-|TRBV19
TGTGCCAGTAGTATAGATGTTGGGCAGGCTGTTGGCTACACCTTC
CASSIDVGQAVGYTF
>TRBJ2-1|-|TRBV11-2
TGTGCCAGCAGCCTGAGAACTACAGCGGCAACTACTTATCAGTTCTTC
CASSLRTTAATTYQFF
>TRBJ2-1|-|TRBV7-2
TGTGCCAGCAGCTTAGGGTTGGCAGACTACAATGAGCAGTTCTTC
CASSLGLADYNEQFF
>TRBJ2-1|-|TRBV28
TGTGCCAGCAGTTGGGGCACGTACAATGAGCAGTTCTTC
CASSWGTYNEQFF
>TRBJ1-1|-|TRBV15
-
CATSRVGQGNVFF
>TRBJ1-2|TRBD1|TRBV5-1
TGCGCCAGCAGCTTGGAATCTGATAGGACAGGATATGGCTACACCTTC
CASSLESDRTGYGYTF
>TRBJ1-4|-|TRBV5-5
TGTGCCAGCAGCTTGGATCCCACAGGTGGGACTAGGGAAAAACTGTTTTTT
CASSLDPTGGTREKLFF
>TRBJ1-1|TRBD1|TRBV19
TGTGCCAGTAGTATGGGACAGGGGAGGGTGAACACTGAAGCTTTCTTT
CASSMGQGRVNTEAFF
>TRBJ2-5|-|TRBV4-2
TGTGCCAGCAGCCAAGCCGGGGGAGAAGAGACCCAGTACTTC
CASSQAGGEETQYF
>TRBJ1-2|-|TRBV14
TGTGCCAGCAGCCGTTCCGCTGGGGGGGGGCAGACGAGGAACTATGGCTACACCTTC
CASSRSAGGGQTRNYGYTF
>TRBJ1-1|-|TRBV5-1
TGCGCCAGCAGCGCAGCTCTGACAGTGAACACTGAAGCTTTCTTT
CASSAALTVNTEAFF
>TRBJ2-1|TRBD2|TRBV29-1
TGCAGCGCCGGGGGGACTAGCAATGAGCAGTTCTTC
CSAGGTSNEQFF
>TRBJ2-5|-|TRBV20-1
TGCAGTGCTGAGATACAAGAGACCCAGTACTTC
CSAEIQETQYF
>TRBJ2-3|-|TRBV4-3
TGCGCCAGCAGCCAAGTAGGGAGTGGGGATACGCAGTATTTT
CASSQVGSGDTQYF
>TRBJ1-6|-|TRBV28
TGTGCCAGCAGTCTCCAGCCACCGGGACAACGATCACCCCTCCACTTT
CASSLQPPGQRSPLHF
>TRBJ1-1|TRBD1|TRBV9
TGTGCCAGCAGCGTAGACCAGGGGGCGAACACTGAAGCTTTCTTT
CASSVDQGANTEAFF
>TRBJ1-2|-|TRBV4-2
TGTGCCAGCAGCCAAGATCAAGCGGCCTATGGCTACACCTTC
CASSQDQAAYGYTF
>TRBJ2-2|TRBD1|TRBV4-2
TGTGCCAGCAGCCCACGGACAGGGAACACCGGGGAGCTGTTTTTT
CASSPRTGNTGELFF
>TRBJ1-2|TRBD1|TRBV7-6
TGTGCCAGCAGCCCCCAAGGGACAGGGATGTCTGGCTACACCTTC
CASSPQGTGMSGYTF
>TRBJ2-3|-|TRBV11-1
TGTGCCAGCAGCTTAGGTGGGAGATTAGAAGATACGCAGTATTTT
CASSLGGRLEDTQYF
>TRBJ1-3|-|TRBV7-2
TGTGCCAGCAGCTTAAGAGCAGGGGCGCGGGACACCATATATTTT
CASSLRAGARDTIYF
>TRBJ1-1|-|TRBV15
TGTGCCACCAGCTCCCGGGACTCCTTCTCCGGTGGTTTCTTT
CATSSRDSFSGGFF
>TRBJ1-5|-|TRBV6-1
TGTGCCAGCAGTGGACAGTATAGCAATCAGCCCCAGCATTTT
CASSGQYSNQPQHF
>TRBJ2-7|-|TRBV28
TGTGCCAGCAGTTTTCAGACCTACGAGCAGTACTTC
CASSFQTYEQYF
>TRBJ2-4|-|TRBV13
TGTGCCAGCAGCTTACGCTCGGGCAAAAACATTCAGTACTTC
CASSLRSGKNIQYF
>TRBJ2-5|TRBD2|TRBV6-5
TGTGCCAGCAGACGGGGGGGAGGGTCAGAGACCCAGTACTTC
CASRRGGGSETQYF
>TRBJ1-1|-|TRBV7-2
TGTGCCCTTAGACAGGCGCTTAGTACTGAAGCTTTCTTT
CALRQALSTEAFF
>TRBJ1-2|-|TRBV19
TGTGCCAGTAGTATTTGGGCCGTTAATACTAACTATGGCTACACCTTC
CASSIWAVNTNYGYTF
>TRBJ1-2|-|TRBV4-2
TGTGCCAGCAGCCAAGTTATGGCAGGGTCCCCCTTTGAGGGCTACACCTTC
CASSQVMAGSPFEGYTF
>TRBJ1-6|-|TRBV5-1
TGCGCCAGCAGCTTGGTGGGGGGTCTTAGCTCCTATAATTCACCCCTCCACTTT
CASSLVGGLSSYNSPLHF
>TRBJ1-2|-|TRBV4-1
TGCGCCAGCAGCCAAGGACGACAGTCCACCTATGGCTACACCTTC
CASSQGRQSTYGYTF